The entry that follows covers one T cell receptor (beta chain) sequence. The table came from immunoSEQ multiplex PCR; TCRdb's copy has only in-frame clones and leaves some out. This table has 200,000 to 250,000 clones, around nine tenths appearing once. Trimming cost V 6 bases and J 8 bases, with 16 bases left between them. CDR1 MNHEY and CDR2 SVGAGI come from the germline V gene. The CDR3 is 13 residues long. This sample is drawn from a study of blood T cell repertoires in COVID-19. This TCR was recovered from a woman in her seventies with active or convalescent COVID-19. The sequencing sample was made of peripheral blood. The genes are TRBV6-5 and TRBJ2-5; perhaps TRBD1 as D (5 bases). CDR3 in amino acids: CASRLTTTVTQYF. Here the CDR3 DNA reads TGTGCCAGCAGACTCACCACGACAGTTACCCAGTACTTC.